The 5 T cell receptor beta chains presented below share a single source sample, sequenced in a study of blood T cells in healthy people across ages. For the second PCR, which ran for roughly 7 to 11 cycles, a sample-barcoded 5' primer and a J-beta primer mix were used. TCRdb passed the 5' RACE reads through MiXCR, listing each CDR3 protein once. The sample includes fewer than 800,000 distinct CDR3 sequences, 32% of them seen just once. The sequencing input was blood. The receptors stem from a woman aged 80 or older in good health.

This clonotype was counted at least ten times. The genes are TRBV6-1 and TRBJ2-1, with a tentative D call TRBD2 (5 bases). This CDR3 region has 15 residues. CDR1 is MNHNS, CDR2 SASEGT, per germline. Trimming cost V 3 bases and J 8 bases, with 17 bases left between them. This CDR3 is CASSEEVGERDEQFF. In DNA form, the CDR3 reads TGTGCCAGCAGTGAGGAAGTTGGTGAGAGGGATGAGCAGTTCTTC.

This clonotype has more than one count but fewer than ten. The genes are TRBV20-1 and TRBJ2-3; 9 nucleotides agree with TRBD2. Germline V gene sequence: CDR1 DFQATT, CDR2 SNEGSKA (reference sequence). The CDR3 is 14 residues long. The V and J ends lost 8 bases and 5 bases, in that order; junction bases with no gene match: 11. The CDR3 DNA is TGCAGTTCGCAACTAGCGGGTTTGTTAGATACGCAGTATTTT. Protein sequence: CSSQLAGLLDTQYF.

Here the CDR3 reads CASSFRAGGPDTQYF. CDR3 in DNA: TGTGCCAGCAGCTTTCGAGCGGGGGGGCCAGATACGCAGTATTTT. The chain couples TRBV7-2 to TRBJ2-3; 10 nucleotides align to TRBD2. Germline CDR1 SGHTA, CDR2 FQGNSA. J gave up 4 bases and V 3 bases, and 4 bases lay outside the gene matches. The CDR3 runs to 15 residues.

The gene calls are TRBV6-2 or TRBV6-3 and TRBJ1-1; D possibly corresponds to TRBD1 (5 bases). This CDR3 has 15 amino acids. CDR1 and CDR2 (germline): MNHEY, SVGEGT. The V end was cut by 6 bases, the J end by 4 bases, with 18 bases between. CDR3 protein: CASSSTWGGGTEAFF. CDR3 nucleotide sequence: TGTGCCAGCAGCTCAACCTGGGGCGGGGGCACTGAAGCTTTCTTT.

This clonotype showed up many times. CDR3 nucleotides: TGCGCCAGCAGCCAAGATCCGAGAGCGGGGACCCAGTACTTC. Amino acid sequence: CASSQDPRAGTQYF. The chain couples TRBV4-3 to TRBJ2-5; maybe TRBD2 (6 bases). The CDR3 length is 14 residues. V was pared by 0 bases and J by 7 bases, with 12 bases between. Per germline, CDR1 LGHNA and CDR2 YSLEER.